Sequencing of this T cell receptor beta chain was carried out in a study of T cell repertoires in cytomegalovirus infection. TCRdb re-called the reads through MiXCR, storing one row per CDR3 protein. The repertoire holds some 100,000 distinct CDR3 sequences, with more than 20% as singletons. This clonotype was picked up many times. The CDR3 sequence is 19 residues long. Germline V gives CDR1 MNHEY, CDR2 SVGEGT. V lost 0 bases to trimming and J lost 0 bases; unmatched junction nucleotides: 10. The origin of this receptor is a human donor in good health (CMV status not recorded). Some clones in this sample may be carry-over from other donors' samples. The material sequenced was CD8+ T cells from PBMCs. V gene TRBV6-2 or TRBV6-3 combines with J gene TRBJ2-1; TRBD2 matches at 8 bases. The chain's CDR3 is CASSYSERSGTSSYNEQFF. For the CDR3, the DNA is TGTGCCAGCAGTTACTCGGAAAGATCCGGGACTAGCTCCTACAATGAGCAGTTCTTC.